The 27 T cell receptor beta chains below all came from one sample that was sequenced in a study of cytomegalovirus exposure and HLA in healthy donors. In the PCR, 60 Vbeta and 13 Jbeta primers were used. The table came from immunoSEQ multiplex PCR; TCRdb's copy has only in-frame clones and leaves some out. The sample comprises fewer than 110,000 clones, 60% to 85% of which are singletons, and about 4% rests with the top ten. Specimen: PBMCs. These receptors were collected from a man in his forties or fifties in good health and CMV-seropositive.

The chain carries TRBV19 and TRBJ2-1; tentatively, D is TRBD2 (6 bases). This CDR3 comprises 16 residues. Trimming shortened V by 5 bases and J by 0 bases, and 14 bases separated the two germline ends. Germline CDR1 is LNHDA and CDR2 is SQIVND (reference sequence). CDR3 sequence reads: CASSRRVPSSYNEQFF. The CDR3 bases are TGTGCCAGTAGTCGGAGGGTCCCTAGCTCCTACAATGAGCAGTTCTTC.

This chain uses TRBV7-3 with TRBJ1-1; D is perhaps TRBD1 (6 bases). This CDR3 has 15 residues. Trimming pared 5 bases from V and 4 bases from J, leaving 17 bases between. From germline, CDR1 is SGHTA and CDR2 FQGTGA. The CDR3 DNA reads TGTGCCAGCAGCCAAAGGGGGGGTAGGTTCACTGAAGCTTTCTTT. Translation: CASSQRGGRFTEAFF.

The J gene is TRBJ2-3, the V gene TRBV27; 8 bases are a match to TRBD1. CDR3 size: 15 residues. Germline V CDR1 and CDR2: MNHEY, SMNVEV (reference sequence). Trimming took 8 bases from V and 5 from J; bases not matched to a gene: 12. This CDR3 is CASHMQGATVDTQYF. As DNA, the CDR3 is TGTGCCAGCCATATGCAGGGGGCCACCGTAGATACGCAGTATTTT.

J is TRBJ2-5 and V is TRBV14; 13 bases agree with TRBD2. Germline lookup yields CDR1 SGHDN and CDR2 FVKESK. The CDR3 totals 20 residues. Losses at the gene ends were 3 bases for V and 2 bases for J; bases not matched to a gene: 15. The DNA for the CDR3 is TGTGCCAGCAGCCACCAAGGGACTAGCGGGATGGGGGGTCATCAAGAGACCCAGTACTTC. Translating gives CASSHQGTSGMGGHQETQYF.

The CDR3 is CSVVRTGTGELFF. Written as DNA, the CDR3 is TGCAGCGTTGTGAGGACTGGCACCGGGGAGCTGTTTTTT. The genes are TRBV29-1 and TRBJ2-2; perhaps TRBD2 as D (5 bases). The CDR3 runs 13 residues. CDR1 is SQVTM and CDR2 is ANQGSEA in the germline V gene. V lost 4 bases, J lost 4 bases, and 10 bases lay in between.

This chain links TRBV5-6 with TRBJ1-2, with D perhaps matching TRBD1 (5 bases). The CDR3 extends over 19 amino acids. In germline, CDR1 is SGHDT, CDR2 YYEEEE. V was clipped by 2 bases and J by 3 bases, with 26 bases between them. CDR3 nucleotide sequence: TGTGCCAGCAGCTTAGGATCCCGGGGGACGGGGGACGGGGACTATGGCTACACCTTC. Amino acid sequence: CASSLGSRGTGDGDYGYTF. The variable domain in full, with the rest retrieved from reference TRBV5-6 and TRBJ1-2, is DAGVTQSPTHLIKTRGQQVTLRCSPKSGHDTVSWYQQALGQGPQFIFQYYEEEERQRGNFPDRFSGHQFPNYSSELNVNALLLGDSALYLCASSLGSRGTGDGDYGYTFGSGTRLTVV.

V is TRBV15 and J is TRBJ2-5; 13 positions match TRBD2. TRBJ2-7 explains the end of the DNA better; the J call may be wrong. CDR3 length equals 15 residues. CDR1 is LNHNV and CDR2 is YYDKDF in the germline V gene (reference sequence). CDR3 nucleotide sequence: TGTGCCACCAGCGTGGGACTAGCGGGAATTTACGAGCAGTACTTC. Protein product: CATSVGLAGIYEQYF.

The genes are TRBV2 and TRBJ1-4; no firm D call. From germline, CDR1 is SNHLY and CDR2 FYNNEI. V lost 7 bases and J 7 bases, leaving 10 bases between the germline ends. The CDR3 length is 12 residues. CDR3 bases: TGTGCCAGCATCCAATCCGGTGAAAAACTGTTTTTT. It translates to CASIQSGEKLFF.

This clone was detected only once. The V gene is TRBV5-4, the J gene TRBJ2-7, with 15 nucleotides matching TRBD2. The V segment lost 7 bases and the J segment 6 bases; nucleotides outside the gene matches: 11. CDR3 length: 16 residues. CDR1 is SGHNT and CDR2 is YYREEE in the germline V gene (reference sequence). The CDR3: CASAPEPGLAGGEQYF. In DNA, the CDR3 is TGTGCCAGCGCACCCGAGCCGGGACTAGCGGGAGGCGAGCAGTACTTC.

The chain has TRBV6-6 and TRBJ2-7; 7 positions match TRBD2. The CDR3 runs to 16 residues. The germline V gene encodes CDR1 MNHNY and CDR2 SVGAGI (reference sequence). V lost 2 bases and J lost 2; bases outside the gene matches: 9. The CDR3 DNA sequence: TGTGCCAGCAGTTACCAGAGGTTGGGGACTACCTACGAGCAGTACTTC. It yields the protein CASSYQRLGTTYEQYF.

This clone showed up just a few times. The chain has TRBV11-2 and TRBJ2-5, with 12 positions matching TRBD2. The CDR3 is 16 residues long. Germline CDR1 and CDR2: SGHAT and FQNNGV. The ends lost 0 bases at V and 5 bases at J; junction bases unmatched: 4. CDR3 sequence (DNA): TGTGCCAGCAGCTTAGATCGGCTAGCGGGAGGGGAGACCCAGTACTTC. The encoded protein is CASSLDRLAGGETQYF.

The V call is TRBV6-1, the J call TRBJ2-7, with 8 nucleotides matching TRBD1. Germline values: CDR1 MNHNS, CDR2 SASEGT. The CDR3 runs 14 residues. Trimming removed 6 bases from V and 4 bases from J; junction bases left unmatched: 8. The CDR3 DNA follows: TGTGCCAGCAGCGCGACAGGGGTCTTGTACGAGCAGTACTTC. This translates into CASSATGVLYEQYF.

The rearrangement joins TRBV27 to TRBJ2-2; perhaps TRBD2 as D (6 bases). V lost 3 bases and J 4 bases, leaving 9 bases between the germline ends. The CDR3 has 14 residues. The germline V gene has CDR1 MNHEY and CDR2 SMNVEV (reference sequence). CDR3 amino acids: CASSLGGRTGELFF. The CDR3 DNA follows: TGTGCCAGCAGTTTGGGGGGACGCACCGGGGAGCTGTTTTTT.

The CDR3 reads CASSLDGSGGEETQYF. CDR3 coding DNA: TGTGCCAGCAGCTTAGATGGCAGCGGGGGAGAGGAGACCCAGTACTTC. The V gene is TRBV7-2, the J gene TRBJ2-5, with TRBD2 identical over 8 bases. Trimming cost V 1 base and J 5 bases; bases outside gene matches: 9. The V gene's germline CDR1 is SGHTA and CDR2 FQGNSA. The CDR3 is 16 residues long.

The chain links TRBV28 to TRBJ2-7, with D tentatively TRBD2 (6 bases). Trimming took 2 bases from V and 0 from J, leaving 11 bases between them. The V gene's germline CDR1 is MDHEN and CDR2 SYDVKM. The CDR3 covers 15 residues. CDR3 sequence: CASSLGGSSSYEQYF. The CDR3 region has the DNA TGTGCCAGCAGTTTAGGAGGGTCGAGCTCCTACGAGCAGTACTTC.

The J gene is TRBJ1-6, the V gene TRBV6-5, with D maybe TRBD1 (5 bases). This CDR3 comprises 13 residues. Trimming removed 4 bases at V and 7 bases at J, with 8 bases between. The germline V gene has CDR1 MNHEY and CDR2 SVGAGI. Here the CDR3 reads CASSFRVNSPLHF. CDR3 coding DNA: TGTGCCAGCAGTTTCAGGGTCAATTCACCCCTCCACTTT.

The chain joins TRBV2 to TRBJ1-5; D may be TRBD1 (6 bases). The germline gives CDR1 SNHLY, CDR2 FYNNEI. There are 14 residues in the CDR3. Trimming shortened V by 4 bases and J by 3 bases, and 10 bases separated the two germline ends. The CDR3 spells CASSVQGTNQPQHF. The DNA for the CDR3 is TGTGCCAGCAGTGTACAGGGTACCAATCAGCCCCAGCATTTT.

The chain carries TRBV2 and TRBJ1-1; weak D call: TRBD1 (5 bases). The CDR3 is 13 residues long. Trimming pared 2 bases from V and 3 bases from J, leaving 7 bases between. Germline V gene data show CDR1 as SNHLY and CDR2 as FYNNEI. In nucleotides, the CDR3 is TGTGCCAGCAGTGAAAGGGGCCACACTGAAGCTTTCTTT. Its translation: CASSERGHTEAFF.

This clone was recorded a few times. J is TRBJ2-3 and V is TRBV11-3, with D possibly matching TRBD2 (5 bases). V lost 2 bases to trimming and J lost 5 bases, with 11 bases between them. Germline CDR1 reads SGHNT; CDR2 reads YENEEA. The CDR3 consists of 14 residues. CDR3 bases: TGTGCCAGCAGCTTAAATGGGAGACTAGATACGCAGTATTTT. This translates into CASSLNGRLDTQYF.

The genes are TRBV27 and TRBJ2-5, with D possibly matching TRBD1 (5 bases). V was trimmed by 2 bases and J by 5 bases, leaving 9 bases between them. Germline CDR1 and CDR2: MNHEY and SMNVEV (reference sequence). This CDR3 region has 13 residues. In nucleotides, the CDR3 is TGTGCCAGCAGTTTAACCAGGGTCGAGACCCAGTACTTC. Its protein product is CASSLTRVETQYF.

The V call is TRBV28, the J call TRBJ2-1; TRBD2 matches 7 bases. The CDR3 consists of 17 residues. Losses at the gene ends were 7 bases for V and 3 bases for J; bases not matched to a gene: 15. Germline V lookup: CDR1 MDHEN, CDR2 SYDVKM. The DNA for the CDR3 is TGTGCCAGCACCGAAAAGCTAGCGGAGTCTTACTACAATGAGCAGTTCTTC. Translating it yields CASTEKLAESYYNEQFF.

The chain employs TRBV7-9 and TRBJ2-7, with D tentatively TRBD2 (5 bases). Germline-derived CDR1 and CDR2 are SEHNR and FQNEAQ (reference sequence). V was clipped by 5 bases and J by 5 bases, with 7 bases between them. This CDR3 has 11 residues. The CDR3 region has the DNA TGTGCCAGCAGCGAGGGTAACGAGCAGTACTTC. Translation: CASSEGNEQYF. The variable domain in full, completed from reference TRBV7-9 and TRBJ2-7, reads DTGVSQNPRHKITKRGQNVTFRCDPISEHNRLYWYRQTLGQGPEFLTYFQNEAQLEKSRLLSDRFSAERPKGSFSTLEIQRTEQGDSAMYLCASSEGNEQYFGPGTRLTVT.

This clone appeared once. V and J are TRBV2 and TRBJ2-3; D possibly corresponds to TRBD2 (6 bases). CDR3 length equals 12 residues. V was cut by 7 bases and J by 8 bases, with 13 bases left in between. The germline CDR1 and CDR2 sequences are SNHLY and FYNNEI. CDR3 sequence: CASNREWGTQYF. CDR3 nucleotide sequence: TGTGCCAGCAACCGGGAGTGGGGTACGCAGTATTTT.

The chain combines TRBV11-1 with TRBJ2-5; no reliable D call. The CDR3 has 12 amino acids. The germline V gene encodes CDR1 SGHAT and CDR2 FQDESV (reference sequence). Between the trimmed V and J ends, which lost 5 bases and 7 bases, there was a span of 11 bases. The DNA of the CDR3 is TGTGCCAGCAGCCCGGGTAGTGGGACCCAGTACTTC. This translates into CASSPGSGTQYF.

This chain links TRBV5-1 with TRBJ2-7, with 7 bases that match TRBD1. With V trimmed by 4 bases and J by 2 bases, 12 bases remained unmatched. The germline V gene encodes CDR1 SGHRS and CDR2 YFSETQ. CDR3 length: 16 residues. The CDR3 coding sequence is TGCGCCAGCAGCGGGGAAACCGGGACAGCTCCCTACGAGCAGTACTTC. Its protein product is CASSGETGTAPYEQYF.

This clone was seen a single time. This rearrangement joins TRBV6-5 to TRBJ1-2; a possible D gene is TRBD1 (6 bases). Germline assignment: CDR1 MNHEY and CDR2 SVGAGI. CDR3 size: 14 residues. The V gene lost 2 bases and the J gene lost 8 bases, with 15 bases spanning the gap. DNA of the CDR3: TGTGCCAGCAGTTACGCCCCCAGGGGCCGAGGCTACACCTTC. Its translation is CASSYAPRGRGYTF.

The chain employs TRBV5-1 and TRBJ1-4, with 7 bases that match TRBD1. V shed 4 bases, J shed 7 bases, and the junction held 7 bases outside the gene matches. The CDR3 runs 14 residues. Germline-derived CDR1 and CDR2 are SGHRS and YFSETQ. CDR3 amino acids: CASSGTGAVEKLFF. Here the CDR3 DNA reads TGCGCCAGCAGCGGAACAGGGGCCGTTGAAAAACTGTTTTTT.